A selection of T cell receptor beta chains follows, all from one sample in a study of T cells in Graves' hyperthyroidism and ophthalmopathy. A single record per CDR3 protein comes from TCRdb applying MiXCR to the multiplex PCR reads. Of about 560,000 distinct CDR3 sequences listed, 16% are singletons. The sample was blood. The receptor set was obtained from a woman younger than 30 with Graves' hyperthyroidism. Both conserved end residues are part of each CDR3. A D gene is named only where the DNA matches it firmly. The size entry is marked missing in some rows and otherwise reads once, few, many or a size class.

cdr3_nt cdr3_aa j_call d_call clone_size v_call
TGTGCCAGCTCACCAAGGGACAGGACCTTAGATACGCAGTATTTT CASSPRDRTLDTQYF TRBJ2-3 TRBD1 few TRBV18
TGTGCCAGTAGTATCCCCTCGGCCGGGACAGAGAACTACGAGCAGTACTTC CASSIPSAGTENYEQYF TRBJ2-7 TRBD1 . TRBV19
TGCGCCAGCAGCACGGACGGCCCTAAGACCCAGTACTTC CASSTDGPKTQYF TRBJ2-5 . few TRBV5-1
TGTGCCAGCCGCCTGACAGGTAGAGCCTACGAGCAGTACTTC CASRLTGRAYEQYF TRBJ2-7 . few TRBV6-1
TGTGCCAGCAGCTTAGCAGGGGGTCCTTACTCCTACGAGCAGTACTTC CASSLAGGPYSYEQYF TRBJ2-7 TRBD1 many TRBV13
TGTGCCAGCAGCTTAGACCCCCTCACTGAAGCTTTCTTT CASSLDPLTEAFF TRBJ1-1 . many TRBV7-9
TGCAGTGCTGCAAGGGAACTAGCGGACAATGAGCAGTTCTTC CSAARELADNEQFF TRBJ2-1 TRBD2 few TRBV20-1
TGTGCCAGCGTACTAGCGGGAACCTACAATGAGCAGTTCTTC CASVLAGTYNEQFF TRBJ2-1 TRBD2 few TRBV12-3/TRBV12-4
TGTGCCAGCAGCCCCTATCCAGACAGGGGGCGGATCAATGAGCAGTTCTTC CASSPYPDRGRINEQFF TRBJ2-1 TRBD1 . TRBV7-9
TGTGCCAGCAGCCACAGGACAGGGGGGAATGAAAAACTGTTTTTT CASSHRTGGNEKLFF TRBJ1-4 TRBD1 many TRBV5-5
TGTGCCACTGGGACATCGAACACTGAAGCTTTCTTT CATGTSNTEAFF TRBJ1-1 . . TRBV15
TGCAGTGCTAGAGTGCCGGAACGCCCCGAGCAGTACTTC CSARVPERPEQYF TRBJ2-7 . . TRBV20-1
TGCGCCAGCAGCCACGCTGACAGGCTCGAGCAGTACTTC CASSHADRLEQYF TRBJ2-7 . . TRBV4-1
TGTGCCAGTAGTCGGACAGGGAAATCTGGGGCCAACGTCCTGACTTTC CASSRTGKSGANVLTF TRBJ2-6 TRBD1 . TRBV19
TGTGCCAGCAGCCTCAGGGGGCGCGCCTACGAGCAGTACTTC CASSLRGRAYEQYF TRBJ2-7 TRBD1 . TRBV25-1
TGCGCCAGCAGCTTGGCCATCGGGGACAGGGGGCCAAACACCATATATTTT CASSLAIGDRGPNTIYF TRBJ1-3 TRBD1 . TRBV5-1
TGTGCCAGCAGTAGAGGAATTCGCACAGATACGCAGTATTTT CASSRGIRTDTQYF TRBJ2-3 . many TRBV12-3/TRBV12-4
TGTGCCAGCAGCCAAGGCGGCAGCGGTACGCAGTATTTT CASSQGGSGTQYF TRBJ2-3 . many TRBV4-2
TGCGCCAGCAGCTTGCCTAGCGGGAGGGACTTAGGGTACGAGCAGTACTTC CASSLPSGRDLGYEQYF TRBJ2-7 TRBD2 . TRBV5-1
TGTGCCAGCAGTGATAGACAGGGGGTCTATCAGCCCCAGCATTTT CASSDRQGVYQPQHF TRBJ1-5 TRBD1 . TRBV6-1
TGTGCCAGCAGTTTCGGGTTGAAACAAGAGACCCAGTACTTC CASSFGLKQETQYF TRBJ2-5 . many TRBV12-3/TRBV12-4
TGTGCCAGCAGCGCGACTAGAGGGGCCAGCTATACGCAGTATTTT CASSATRGASYTQYF TRBJ2-3 . many TRBV2
TGTGCCATCCGGACTAGCGGTTTTTCCTACAATGAGCAGTTCTTC CAIRTSGFSYNEQFF TRBJ2-1 TRBD2 . TRBV2
TGTGCCACCAGCGACCGGCAGGGTGTCACCGGGGAGCTGTTTTTT CATSDRQGVTGELFF TRBJ2-2 . . TRBV15
TGTGCCAGCAGACAGCGCGCCGGGGAGCTGTTTTTT CASRQRAGELFF TRBJ2-2 . many TRBV28
TGTGCCAGCAGCTTAGAGGCGGGAGCCAAAAACATTCAGTACTTC CASSLEAGAKNIQYF TRBJ2-4 . . TRBV7-6
TGTGCTAGTGGTTTGGCCCGACAGGGTAATCAGCCCCAGCATTTT CASGLARQGNQPQHF TRBJ1-5 TRBD1 . TRBV12-5
TGTGCCAGCAGCTTAGGTAGACAGTACTTCCCCTACGAGCAGTACTTC CASSLGRQYFPYEQYF TRBJ2-7 . few TRBV11-3
TGCGCCAGCAGCTTGGTCCAACACTCTGGGGCCAACGTCCTGACTTTC CASSLVQHSGANVLTF TRBJ2-6 . . TRBV5-1
TGCGCCAGCAGCTTGGTGGCGGGGGCCCTCGGACAGCCCCAGCATTTT CASSLVAGALGQPQHF TRBJ1-5 . many TRBV5-1
TGTGCCAGCACCCGTCTTGTGGATCAGCCCCAGCATTTT CASTRLVDQPQHF TRBJ1-5 . many TRBV28
TGTGCCAGCAGCTCCCCGACTAGACGATACGAGCAGTACTTC CASSSPTRRYEQYF TRBJ2-7 . . TRBV7-2
TGTGCCAGCAGTTACTCTGCCGGGACGGCATACCAGCAGTACTTC CASSYSAGTAYQQYF TRBJ2-7 . many TRBV6-5
TGTGCTAGTGGTTTGGAACAGGCTGGAAACACCATATATTTT CASGLEQAGNTIYF TRBJ1-3 . few TRBV12-5
TGTGCCAGCAGACAAGGACCGGGGTACAATGAGCAGTTCTTC CASRQGPGYNEQFF TRBJ2-1 . . TRBV6-1
TGCAGTGCTTTTATGGCAGGGGTGTACGAGCAGTACTTC CSAFMAGVYEQYF TRBJ2-7 . many TRBV20-1
TGTGCCAGCAGGCGGGGGGGGACTCTGGATGGCTACACCTTC CASRRGGTLDGYTF TRBJ1-2 . many TRBV11-2
TGTGCCAGCAGCGTAGGGCCAGCTCGCGACACTGAAGCTTTCTTT CASSVGPARDTEAFF TRBJ1-1 . few TRBV13
TGTGCCAGCAGCTTGGACGACAACAGGGGAGGGCAGTTCTTC CASSLDDNRGGQFF TRBJ2-1 . . TRBV5-1
TGTGCCTGGTGCCGGGACATGAACACTGAAGCTTTCTTT CAWCRDMNTEAFF TRBJ1-1 . . TRBV30
TGTGCCAGCAGCCAAGACAGGGGGCTGAACACTGAAGCTTTCTTT CASSQDRGLNTEAFF TRBJ1-1 TRBD1 . TRBV4-2
TGCACCAGCAGCTTGATAGCGGGGATCACAGATACGCAGTATTTT CTSSLIAGITDTQYF TRBJ2-3 TRBD2 few TRBV5-1
TGTGCCAGCAGCTACAGCAACGAGCAGTACTTC CASSYSNEQYF TRBJ2-7 . many TRBV6-5
TGTGCCAGCAGCTTAGGACTTATCCAAGAGACCCAGTACTTC CASSLGLIQETQYF TRBJ2-5 . few TRBV7-9
TGTGCCACCAGTGATTACCGGGAAAGTCGTCAGTACTTC CATSDYRESRQYF TRBJ2-4 . . TRBV24-1
TGTGCCAGCAGGCAGGGACAGAGGAACACTGAAGCTTTCTTT CASRQGQRNTEAFF TRBJ1-1 TRBD1 many TRBV6-2/TRBV6-3
TGTGCCAGCAGCTTAGATTATAGCGGTTGGGACACGCGCACAGATACGCAGTATTTT CASSLDYSGWDTRTDTQYF TRBJ2-3 . many TRBV11-2
TGTGCCAGCAGCCAAGGAATGGGTTACACTGAAGCTTTCTTT CASSQGMGYTEAFF TRBJ1-1 . many TRBV3-1
TGCAGTGCTAGAGATGGGCGGGAGGACAATGAGCAGTTCTTC CSARDGREDNEQFF TRBJ2-1 TRBD2 . TRBV20-1
TGTGCCAGCAGGAGGACTAGCGGGGGTAGCTCCTACAATGAGCAGTTCTTC CASRRTSGGSSYNEQFF TRBJ2-1 TRBD2 many TRBV7-6